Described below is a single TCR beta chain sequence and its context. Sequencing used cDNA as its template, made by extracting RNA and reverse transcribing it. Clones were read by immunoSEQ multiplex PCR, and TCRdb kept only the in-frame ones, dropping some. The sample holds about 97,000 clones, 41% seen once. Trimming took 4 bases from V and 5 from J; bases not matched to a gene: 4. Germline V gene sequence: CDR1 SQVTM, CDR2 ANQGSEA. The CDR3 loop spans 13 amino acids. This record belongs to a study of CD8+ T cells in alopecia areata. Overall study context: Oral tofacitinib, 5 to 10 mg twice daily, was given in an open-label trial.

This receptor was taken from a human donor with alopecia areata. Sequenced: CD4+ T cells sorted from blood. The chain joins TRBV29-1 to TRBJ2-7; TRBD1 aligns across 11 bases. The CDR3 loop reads CSVARDRGDEQYF. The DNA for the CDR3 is TGCAGCGTTGCCCGGGACAGGGGGGACGAGCAGTACTTC.